The entry that follows covers one T cell receptor (beta chain) sequence. The method was immunoSEQ multiplex PCR; TCRdb's version includes in-frame clones alone and lacks a portion of them. The sample holds over 65,000 clones, 68% seen once. The CDR3 is 15 amino acids. The germline V gene encodes CDR1 LNHDA and CDR2 SQIVND (reference sequence). The V and J ends lost 3 bases and 5 bases, in that order; junction bases with no gene match: 8. The sample comes from a study of cytotoxic CD8 clonotypes in ibrutinib-treated CLL. This TCR was recovered from a human donor with chronic lymphocytic leukemia. This material consisted of PBMCs, taken after 12 months of ibrutinib treatment. V is TRBV19 and J is TRBJ2-5, with 8 bases identical to TRBD2. The CDR3 coding sequence is TGTGCCAGTAGTATCAGAGCGGGGGCCCGGGAGACCCAGTACTTC. It is translated as CASSIRAGARETQYF.